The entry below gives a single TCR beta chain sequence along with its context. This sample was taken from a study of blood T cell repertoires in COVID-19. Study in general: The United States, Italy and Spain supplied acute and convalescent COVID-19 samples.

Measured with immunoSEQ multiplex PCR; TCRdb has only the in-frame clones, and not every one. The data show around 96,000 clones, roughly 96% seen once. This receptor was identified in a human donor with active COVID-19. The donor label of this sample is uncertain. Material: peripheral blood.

Here the CDR3 reads CASSQRWTEDGYTF. CDR3 coding DNA: TGTGCCAGCAGCCAAAGATGGACAGAGGATGGCTACACCTTC. The V gene is TRBV3-1 (or the pseudogene TRBV3-2), the J gene TRBJ1-2; D perhaps matches TRBD1 (6 bases). Trimming removed 2 bases at V and 6 bases at J, with 13 bases between. Germline lookup yields CDR1 LGHDT and CDR2 YNNKEL (reference sequence). The CDR3 is made up of 14 amino acids.